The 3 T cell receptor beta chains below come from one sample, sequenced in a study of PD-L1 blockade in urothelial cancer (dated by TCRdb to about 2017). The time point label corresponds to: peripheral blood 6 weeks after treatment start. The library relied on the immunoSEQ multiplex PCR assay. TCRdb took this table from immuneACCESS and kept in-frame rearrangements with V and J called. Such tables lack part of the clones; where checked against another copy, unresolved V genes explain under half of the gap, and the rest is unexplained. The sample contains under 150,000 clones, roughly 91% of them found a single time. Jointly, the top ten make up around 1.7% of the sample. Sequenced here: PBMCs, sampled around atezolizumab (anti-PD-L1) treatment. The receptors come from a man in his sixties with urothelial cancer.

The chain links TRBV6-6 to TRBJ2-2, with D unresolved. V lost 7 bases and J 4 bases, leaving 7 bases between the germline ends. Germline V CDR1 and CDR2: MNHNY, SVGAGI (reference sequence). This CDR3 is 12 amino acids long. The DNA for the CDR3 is TGTGCCAGCAATACTGGCACCGGGGAGCTGTTTTTT. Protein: CASNTGTGELFF.

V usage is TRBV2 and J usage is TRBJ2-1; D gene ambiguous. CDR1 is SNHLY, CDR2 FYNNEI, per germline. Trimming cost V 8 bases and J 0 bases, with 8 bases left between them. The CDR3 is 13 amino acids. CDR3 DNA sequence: TGTGCCAGCGGTCCTAGCTCCTACAATGAGCAGTTCTTC. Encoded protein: CASGPSSYNEQFF.

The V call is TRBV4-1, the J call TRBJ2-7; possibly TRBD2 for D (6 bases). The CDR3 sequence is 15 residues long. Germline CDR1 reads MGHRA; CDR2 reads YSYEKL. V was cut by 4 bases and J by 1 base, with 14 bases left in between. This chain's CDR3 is CASSRDKSGSYEQYF. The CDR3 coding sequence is TGCGCCAGCAGCCGAGATAAGAGCGGGTCCTACGAGCAGTACTTC.